Sequencing of this T cell receptor beta chain was carried out in a study of T cells in Graves' hyperthyroidism and ophthalmopathy. Study overall: Staff took peripheral blood when the initial diagnosis was made, before any treatment began. General study findings and limits: The blood repertoire included most of the expanded thyroid clonotypes above 0.001.

In the ophthalmopathy cohort, Clinical Activity Score was at least 3, NOSPECS grade at least 4, and duration under 3 months. Clinical symptoms, serum thyroxine and TRAb, thyroid ultrasound and orbital computed tomography were used for the diagnoses. This clonotype appeared many times. As yet, its antigen is unknown. The trim removed 5 bases at V and 0 bases at J, leaving 5 bases unmatched. The CDR3 is 16 amino acids. Amplified regions were TCR beta CDR3 sequences from RNA transcripts. In the first-round RT-PCR of the TCR CDR3, the HTBI primer set was used. TCRdb re-called the multiplex PCR reads with MiXCR, one entry per CDR3 protein. Of approximately 400,000 distinct CDR3 sequences listed, approximately 14% are singletons.

The sample comprised blood. V usage is TRBV12-3 or TRBV12-4 and J usage is TRBJ2-1; 9 bases line up with TRBD2. The clonotype was recovered from a woman aged 30 to 39 with Graves' ophthalmopathy. CDR3: CASSMDSGSSYNEQFF. The DNA for the CDR3 is TGTGCCAGCAGTATGGATAGCGGGAGCTCCTACAATGAGCAGTTCTTC.